This entry lists 25 T cell receptor beta chains sequenced from one sample in a study of T-cell memory formation after mild COVID-19. TCRdb re-analysed the 5' RACE reads in MiXCR, keeping a single row per CDR3 protein. The repertoire holds some 440,000 distinct CDR3 sequences, with roughly 25% as singletons. Material: PBMCs or a T cell subset sorted from them (not recorded which). Every receptor here comes from an adult woman who had mild COVID-19 (a few samples of this study predate the infection). Cell type and time point are not known.

The chain couples TRBV27 to TRBJ2-7; D gene unclear. Per germline, CDR1 MNHEY and CDR2 SMNVEV (reference sequence). This CDR3 region has 13 residues. Trimming left V 3 bases short and J 2 bases short, with 8 bases between. CDR3 DNA sequence: TGTGCCAGCAGTTTGTCAACAACCTACGAGCAGTACTTC. As protein: CASSLSTTYEQYF.

The chain uses TRBV7-3 and TRBJ2-5; TRBD2 matches at 10 bases. V lost 2 bases and J lost 4; bases outside the gene matches: 4. The CDR3 covers 15 residues. The germline gives CDR1 SGHTA, CDR2 FQGTGA. The DNA for the CDR3 is TGTGCCAGCAGCTTACTAGCGGGAGTGGGAGAGACCCAGTACTTC. This translates into CASSLLAGVGETQYF.

The J gene is TRBJ1-2, the V gene TRBV4-1, with unresolved D. The CDR3 length is 11 residues. In germline, CDR1 is MGHRA, CDR2 YSYEKL. The V end was cut by 0 bases, the J end by 8 bases, with 4 bases between. The CDR3: CASSQETGYTF. The CDR3 coding sequence is TGCGCCAGCAGCCAAGAAACAGGCTACACCTTC.

This clonotype was observed a handful of times. The V gene is TRBV5-1, the J gene TRBJ2-1; a weak D match, TRBD1 (5 bases). Germline V CDR1 and CDR2: SGHRS, YFSETQ. Trimming cost V 4 bases and J 7 bases, with 15 bases left between them. CDR3 size: 14 residues. CDR3 nucleotide sequence: TGCGCCAGCAGCCCCGCAGACCCAGGGAATGAGCAGTTCTTC. Its translation: CASSPADPGNEQFF.

This clonotype was counted only a few times. J is TRBJ2-1 and V is TRBV3-1, with D hard to call. This CDR3 region has 13 residues. V lost 0 bases and J lost 5, with 5 bases in between. CDR1 and CDR2 (germline): LGHDT, YNNKEL (reference sequence). CDR3 nucleotide sequence: TGTGCCAGCAGCCAAGATCGCCACAATGAGCAGTTCTTC. Protein product: CASSQDRHNEQFF.

This clonotype was picked up a small number of times. The rearrangement links TRBV5-5 to TRBJ2-7; D unclear. With 1 base removed from V and 6 bases from J, the gap between germline ends came to 8 bases. The CDR3 covers 12 residues. CDR1 is SGHKS, CDR2 YYEKEE, per germline (reference sequence). The CDR3 protein is CASSLQWGEQYF. DNA for the CDR3: TGTGCCAGCAGCTTGCAGTGGGGCGAGCAGTACTTC.

The chain combines TRBV5-1 with TRBJ2-3; 8 nucleotides match TRBD2. Germline trimming cut 4 bases from V and 4 bases from J; bases unmatched to any gene: 8. Germline CDR1 reads SGHRS; CDR2 reads YFSETQ. CDR3 length: 15 residues. The CDR3 DNA reads as TGCGCCAGCAGCACGGGGGGGCGCACCGCAGATACGCAGTATTTT. Its translation: CASSTGGRTADTQYF.

The chain couples TRBV10-3 to TRBJ2-7; D gene ambiguous. CDR3 length equals 15 residues. The germline V gene encodes CDR1 ENHRY and CDR2 SYGVKD. Trimming took off 0 bases at V and 1 base at J, with 10 bases between the two ends. The CDR3 region is CAISESGMDSYEQYF. CDR3 coding DNA: TGTGCCATCAGTGAGTCTGGTATGGATTCCTACGAGCAGTACTTC.

This chain links TRBV12-3 or TRBV12-4 with TRBJ2-7, with unresolved D. Deletions cut 3 bases from V and 9 bases from J, with 18 bases between. The CDR3 covers 14 residues. The CDR3 region has the DNA TGTGCCAGCAGTTTCCGGGCAGCGATGGGCGCGCAGTACTTC. This translates into CASSFRAAMGAQYF.

This clonotype was seen more than once but under ten times. The chain combines TRBV29-1 with TRBJ2-7; TRBD1 agrees at 9 bases. The CDR3 loop spans 13 amino acids. V gave up 4 bases and J gave up 5 bases; unmatched junction bases: 6. Per the germline V gene, CDR1 is SQVTM and CDR2 is ANQGSEA. This chain's CDR3 is CSVGEDRGDEQYF. The CDR3 DNA reads TGCAGCGTTGGGGAGGACAGGGGTGACGAGCAGTACTTC.

This clonotype turned up a few times. J is TRBJ2-7 and V is TRBV5-1, with D possibly matching TRBD1 (5 bases). Trimming cost V 4 bases and J 2 bases, with 10 bases left between them. Germline V gene sequence: CDR1 SGHRS, CDR2 YFSETQ. The CDR3 has 13 amino acids. This CDR3 reads CASSTGSPYEQYF. CDR3 coding DNA: TGCGCCAGCAGCACAGGCTCCCCCTACGAGCAGTACTTC.

In its sample, this clonotype was seen a few times. This rearrangement joins TRBV20-1 to TRBJ2-3, with D unclear. Germline CDR1 reads DFQATT; CDR2 reads SNEGSKA (reference sequence). V shed 2 bases and J shed 5 bases, with 2 bases lying between them. This CDR3 is 10 amino acids long. This chain's CDR3 is CSARLDTQYF. The CDR3, as DNA: TGCAGTGCTAGACTAGATACGCAGTATTTT.

The chain links TRBV3-1 to TRBJ2-7; TRBD2 matches at 8 bases. The CDR3 is 13 residues long. The V segment lost 5 bases and the J segment 0 bases; nucleotides outside the gene matches: 0. Germline CDR1 LGHDT, CDR2 YNNKEL (reference sequence). Here the CDR3 reads CASSGLASYEQYF. The DNA of the CDR3 is TGTGCCAGCAGCGGACTAGCCTCCTACGAGCAGTACTTC.

This clonotype has at least ten counts. The chain combines TRBV10-3 with TRBJ2-7; 9 bases are a match to TRBD2. The CDR3 extends over 15 amino acids. Trimming at V came to 3 bases and at J to 2 bases, leaving 5 bases not matched to a gene. CDR1 and CDR2 (germline): ENHRY, SYGVKD. The CDR3 coding sequence is TGTGCCATCAGTGACCCGGGACTAGCCGCCTACGAGCAGTACTTC. As protein: CAISDPGLAAYEQYF.

This clonotype appeared a few times. V gene TRBV7-6 combines with J gene TRBJ2-1; 12 positions match TRBD2. Germline assignment: CDR1 SGHVS and CDR2 FNYEAQ. The V gene end was trimmed by 5 bases and the J gene end by 2 bases; junction bases not matched to a gene: 7. The CDR3 is made up of 17 amino acids. Written as DNA, the CDR3 is TGTGCCAGCAGCGCCAGACTAGCGGGGGAGACCTACAATGAGCAGTTCTTC. Amino acids: CASSARLAGETYNEQFF.

In its sample, this clonotype was seen a few times. The chain combines TRBV24-1 with TRBJ1-5; perhaps TRBD1 as D (5 bases). V lost 8 bases, J lost 0 bases, and 7 bases lay in between. Germline loops: CDR1 KGHDR, CDR2 SFDVKD. This CDR3 comprises 13 residues. CDR3 protein: CATTGDSNQPQHF. DNA of the CDR3: TGTGCCACCACGGGGGATAGCAATCAGCCCCAGCATTTT.

This clonotype showed up just a few times. CDR3 DNA: TGCAGTGCTAGAGATCCGTCCCGGACAGGCGACTTTTATGGCTACACCTTC. It encodes CSARDPSRTGDFYGYTF. The rearrangement links TRBV20-1 to TRBJ1-2; 7 bases match TRBD1. Germline CDR1 reads DFQATT; CDR2 reads SNEGSKA (reference sequence). This CDR3 region has 17 residues. Losses at the gene ends were 0 bases for V and 5 bases for J; bases not matched to a gene: 15.

This chain joins TRBV18 and TRBJ1-3; a possible D gene is TRBD1 (5 bases). Germline V CDR1 and CDR2: KGHSH, LQKENI. Trimming left V 6 bases short and J 1 base short, with 13 bases between. The CDR3 is made up of 15 amino acids. The CDR3 DNA is TGTGCCAGCTCCCCTACAACAGGATCTGGAAACACCATATATTTT. This gives the protein CASSPTTGSGNTIYF. Full variable domain (remainder filled in from reference TRBV18 and TRBJ1-3): NAGVMQNPRHLVRRRGQEARLRCSPMKGHSHVYWYRQLPEEGLKFMVYLQKENIIDESGMPKERFSAEFPKEGPSILRIQQVVRGDSAAYFCASSPTTGSGNTIYFGEGSWLTVV.

V is TRBV12-3 or TRBV12-4 and J is TRBJ1-2, with a tentative D call TRBD1 (6 bases). The CDR3 runs to 13 residues. V was shortened by 6 bases and J by 7 bases, with 15 bases between the two germline ends. The CDR3 protein is CASRPDSAGGYTF. For the CDR3, the DNA is TGTGCCAGCAGACCGGACAGCGCGGGTGGCTACACCTTC.

The chain recombines TRBV19 with TRBJ2-3, with 8 nucleotides matching TRBD2. Losses at the gene ends were 4 bases for V and 7 bases for J; bases not matched to a gene: 10. CDR3 length equals 15 residues. Germline V gene lookup returns CDR1 LNHDA and CDR2 SQIVND (reference sequence). CDR3 protein: CASSTYASGLNTQYF. Written as DNA, the CDR3 is TGTGCCAGTAGTACGTACGCTAGCGGGCTAAATACGCAGTATTTT.

The chain joins TRBV5-1 to TRBJ1-1; D is unclear. V lost 3 bases to trimming and J lost 0 bases, with 9 bases between them. CDR1 and CDR2 (germline): SGHRS, YFSETQ. The CDR3 consists of 14 residues. CDR3 sequence (DNA): TGCGCCAGCAGCTCGCTCGACATGAACACTGAAGCTTTCTTT. Its translation is CASSSLDMNTEAFF.

V and J are TRBV7-6 and TRBJ1-3; D ambiguous. Germline lookup yields CDR1 SGHVS and CDR2 FNYEAQ. The CDR3 length is 16 residues. Trimming took 1 base from V and 2 from J, leaving 12 bases between them. As DNA, the CDR3 is TGTGCCAGCAGCTTAGTTGAGAGCGGCACTGGAAACACCATATATTTT. It specifies CASSLVESGTGNTIYF.

DNA of the CDR3: TGTGCCAGCAGCCCCGGGAGGACCGGGGAGACCCAGTACTTC. Translation gives CASSPGRTGETQYF. J is TRBJ2-5 and V is TRBV7-3; 7 bases are shared with TRBD2. J was trimmed by 5 bases and V by 5 bases; bases with no gene match: 8. Germline values: CDR1 SGHTA, CDR2 FQGTGA. The CDR3 contains 14 residues.

The chain carries TRBV9 and TRBJ2-1; perhaps TRBD2 as D (6 bases). In germline, CDR1 is SGDLS, CDR2 YYNGEE. The CDR3 extends over 15 amino acids. Trimming cost V 4 bases and J 4 bases, with 15 bases left between them. CDR3 region: CASSPQSREYNEQFF. The CDR3 DNA sequence: TGTGCCAGCAGCCCCCAAAGTCGGGAGTACAATGAGCAGTTCTTC.

This clonotype was seen only a few times. This sequence joins TRBV12-3 or TRBV12-4 and TRBJ2-1; 14 bases match TRBD2. There are 16 residues in the CDR3. Losses at the gene ends were 6 bases for V and 10 bases for J; bases not matched to a gene: 11. Here the CDR3 reads CASSPPGLAGVLEQFF. As DNA, the CDR3 is TGTGCCAGCAGCCCCCCGGGACTAGCGGGGGTGCTCGAGCAGTTCTTC.